The following is a T cell receptor beta chain sequence with its context. This specimen belongs to a study of blood T cell repertoires in COVID-19. Across the study: Whether acute or convalescent, the COVID-19 samples came from the United States, Italy and Spain. T cells, B-cell-depleted T cells, or PBMCs provided the cDNA or gDNA that served as material.

Germline V gene sequence: CDR1 LNHDA, CDR2 SQIVND (reference sequence). The CDR3 loop spans 13 amino acids. V was pared by 4 bases and J by 5 bases, with 11 bases between. Profiled with immunoSEQ multiplex PCR; TCRdb holds only in-frame clones, not every one. This table has some 200,000 clones, around 80% appearing once. This TCR was recovered from a woman aged 70-85 years with acute or convalescent COVID-19. The material sequenced was peripheral blood. The gene calls are TRBV19 and TRBJ2-5, with D tentatively TRBD1 (6 bases). The CDR3 DNA reads as TGTGCCAGTAGTACCAGGGGAAGGGAGACCCAGTACTTC. Its translation is CASSTRGRETQYF.